This is a list of T cell receptor beta chains from one sample in a study of shared clonotypes between healthy human individuals. TCRdb keeps only in-frame clones here, not all; method: immunoSEQ multiplex PCR. The table records millions of clones, about 95% of them present only once. The sample was naive CD8+ T cells sorted from blood. The receptors derive from a man aged 18-30 years in good health. Each CDR3 is given with its conserved first and last residue. Each record gives: J gene, D gene, clone size, V gene, CDR3 protein, CDR3 DNA. A D gene is named only where the DNA matches it firmly. Size is stated for part of the rows, as once, few or many counts, or as a class when the clone is expanded.

TRBJ2-5 | TRBD1 | - | TRBV14 | CASSQPMTGGFQETQYF | TGTGCCAGCAGCCAACCTATGACAGGGGGTTTCCAAGAGACCCAGTACTTC
TRBJ1-4 | - | - | TRBV9 | CASSVEGKTNEKLFF | TGTGCCAGCAGCGTAGAGGGAAAAACTAATGAAAAACTGTTTTTT
TRBJ1-1 | - | - | TRBV5-4 | CASSGGTEAFF | TGTGCCAGCAGCGGTGGCACTGAAGCTTTCTTT
TRBJ2-2 | TRBD2 | - | TRBV7-6 | CASSSGLAGIVRELFF | TGTGCCAGCAGCTCTGGACTAGCGGGGATAGTAAGGGAGCTGTTTTTT
TRBJ2-2 | - | once | TRBV4-3 | CASSQLQGPGELFF | TGCGCCAGCAGCCAATTACAGGGCCCCGGGGAGCTGTTTTTT
TRBJ2-7 | TRBD2 | - | TRBV4-3 | CASSQGPSGRLPSYEQYF | TGCGCCAGCAGCCAAGGGCCTAGCGGGAGGCTCCCCTCCTACGAGCAGTACTTC
TRBJ2-3 | - | - | TRBV7-2 | CASSLAWRGPDTQYF | TGTGCCAGCAGCTTAGCGTGGAGGGGACCGGATACGCAGTATTTT
TRBJ2-7 | - | - | TRBV28 | CASSLVYEQYF | TGTGCCAGCAGTTTAGTTTACGAGCAGTACTTC
TRBJ2-7 | - | - | TRBV7-9 | CASSLVSQGSYEQYF | TGTGCCAGCAGCTTAGTGTCTCAGGGTTCCTACGAGCAGTACTTC
TRBJ2-5 | - | - | TRBV4-3 | CASSPRLAAQETQYF | TGCGCCAGCAGCCCCCGCCTGGCGGCGCAAGAGACCCAGTACTTC
TRBJ2-7 | TRBD2 | - | TRBV7-9 | CASSLGEGQYF | TGTGCCAGCAGCCTGGGGGAGGGGCAGTACTTC
TRBJ2-5 | - | - | TRBV4-1 | CASSQYWGAIEETQYF | TGCGCCAGCAGCCAATACTGGGGGGCTATTGAAGAGACCCAGTACTTC
TRBJ2-5 | - | - | TRBV5-1 | CASSEILSGTQYF | TGCGCCAGCAGCGAGATCCTCTCCGGGACCCAGTACTTC
TRBJ2-2 | TRBD2 | - | TRBV7-2 | CASSGLAGTGELFF | TGTGCCAGCAGCGGACTAGCGGGAACCGGGGAGCTGTTTTTT
TRBJ2-7 | - | - | TRBV27 | CASSLVGAREQYF | TGTGCCAGCAGTTTAGTGGGGGCTCGGGAGCAGTACTTC
TRBJ1-2 | - | - | TRBV5-8 | CASSLYPGANYGYTF | TGTGCCAGCAGCTTGTACCCGGGGGCTAACTATGGCTACACCTTC
TRBJ2-7 | TRBD2 | - | TRBV5-4 | CASSLGLAESYEQYF | TGTGCCAGCAGCTTGGGGCTAGCGGAGTCGTACGAGCAGTACTTC
TRBJ2-7 | - | - | TRBV29-1 | CSVGGVAPYEQYF | TGCAGCGTTGGGGGGGTTGCCCCGTACGAGCAGTACTTC
TRBJ2-7 | - | - | TRBV7-9 | CASSLIGQEAYEQYF | TGTGCCAGCAGCTTGATCGGGCAAGAGGCCTACGAGCAGTACTTC
TRBJ2-1 | - | - | TRBV9 | CASSTLRGEQFF | TGTGCCAGCAGCACCTTGCGGGGTGAGCAGTTCTTC
TRBJ1-4 | - | - | TRBV7-9 | CASSLETNEKLFF | TGTGCCAGCAGCTTAGAAACTAATGAAAAACTGTTTTTT
TRBJ2-5 | - | - | TRBV4-1 | CASSYPQGGQETQYF | TGCGCCAGCAGCTACCCCCAGGGGGGTCAAGAGACCCAGTACTTC
TRBJ2-5 | - | - | TRBV15 | CATSREPAETQYF | TGTGCCACCAGCAGAGAGCCAGCGGAGACCCAGTACTTC
TRBJ2-5 | TRBD1 | - | TRBV18 | CASSPPKGQPLGETQYF | TGTGCCAGCTCACCACCTAAGGGACAGCCCCTCGGAGAGACCCAGTACTTC
TRBJ2-7 | TRBD2 | once | TRBV7-9 | CASSSLTSGSYEQYF | TGTGCCAGCAGCTCCTTGACTAGCGGGTCCTACGAGCAGTACTTC
TRBJ2-5 | - | - | TRBV20-1 | CSAPFGETQYF | TGCAGTGCTCCGTTCGGGGAGACCCAGTACTTC
TRBJ2-7 | TRBD1 | - | TRBV6-4 | CASRYQGAGQYF | TGTGCCAGCAGATACCAGGGGGCCGGGCAGTACTTC
TRBJ1-3 | TRBD1 | - | TRBV19 | CASSIGTGNGNTIYF | TGTGCCAGTAGTATCGGGACAGGGAACGGAAACACCATATATTTT
TRBJ2-5 | TRBD2 | once | TRBV4-2 | CASSQEASLAGGPAGRLETQYF | TGTGCCAGCAGCCAAGAGGCTTCACTAGCGGGGGGGCCGGCAGGTCGGCTGGAGACCCAGTACTTC
TRBJ2-7 | TRBD2 | - | TRBV28 | CASSPAGVASYEQYF | TGTGCCAGCAGCCCCGCGGGGGTCGCTTCCTACGAGCAGTACTTC
TRBJ1-1 | TRBD1 | - | TRBV7-9 | CASSSGGEAFF | TGTGCCAGCAGCTCAGGGGGTGAAGCTTTCTTT
TRBJ2-1 | - | - | TRBV18 | CASSPRARNSYNEQFF | TGTGCCAGCTCACCACGAGCGAGGAACTCCTACAATGAGCAGTTCTTC
TRBJ1-3 | - | - | TRBV25-1 | CASSNFRASGNTIYF | TGTGCCAGCAGTAATTTCAGGGCCTCTGGAAACACCATATATTTT
TRBJ2-7 | - | - | TRBV10-3 | CAISTAFLGDEQYF | TGTGCCATCAGTACGGCCTTTCTCGGGGACGAGCAGTACTTC
TRBJ2-7 | TRBD2 | - | TRBV27 | CASSDRGDEQYF | TGTGCCAGCAGTGACCGGGGGGACGAGCAGTACTTC
TRBJ2-5 | - | - | TRBV13 | CASSFRGSGETQYF | TGTGCCAGCAGCTTCCGGGGTTCCGGAGAGACCCAGTACTTC
TRBJ2-1 | TRBD1 | - | TRBV9 | CASSLPGQVTGNEQFF | TGTGCCAGCAGCTTACCCGGACAGGTCACAGGGAATGAGCAGTTCTTC
TRBJ1-2 | - | - | TRBV6-5 | CASSPTGTLYGYTF | TGTGCCAGCAGCCCCACGGGGACCCTCTATGGCTACACCTTC
TRBJ1-5 | - | - | TRBV15 | CATRPSGEYSNQPQHF | TGTGCCACCAGACCAAGCGGGGAGTATAGCAATCAGCCCCAGCATTTT
TRBJ2-1 | - | - | TRBV11-2 | CASSLGAGPGEQFF | TGTGCCAGCAGCTTAGGCGCCGGGCCTGGTGAGCAGTTCTTC
TRBJ2-2 | TRBD2 | - | TRBV14 | CASSLGTTLTGELFF | TGTGCCAGCAGCCTCGGGACTACCTTGACCGGGGAGCTGTTTTTT
TRBJ2-1 | - | - | TRBV11-2 | CASSPQPQGSWNEQFF | TGTGCCAGCAGCCCTCAACCACAGGGATCGTGGAATGAGCAGTTCTTC
TRBJ2-5 | - | - | TRBV7-9 | CASSLEPQGEETQYF | TGTGCCAGCAGCTTAGAGCCCCAGGGAGAAGAGACCCAGTACTTC
TRBJ2-1 | TRBD2 | - | TRBV4-1 | CASSHFPLATPYNEQFF | TGCGCCAGCAGCCATTTCCCACTAGCGACACCATACAATGAGCAGTTCTTC
TRBJ2-2 | - | - | TRBV27 | CASSLGLVGTGELFF | TGTGCCAGCAGTTTAGGCCTAGTCGGCACCGGGGAGCTGTTTTTT
TRBJ2-2 | - | - | TRBV20-1 | CSVASSGELFF | TGCAGTGTTGCGTCTTCCGGGGAGCTGTTTTTT
TRBJ2-5 | - | - | TRBV9 | CASGGTETQYF | TGTGCCAGCGGGGGGACCGAGACCCAGTACTTC
TRBJ2-3 | TRBD2 | - | TRBV28 | CASSTLAGVTDTQYF | TGTGCCAGCAGCACCCTAGCGGGAGTCACAGATACGCAGTATTTT
TRBJ2-5 | TRBD2 | - | TRBV5-1 | CASSAGTSGQETQYF | TGCGCCAGCAGCGCGGGGACTAGCGGCCAAGAGACCCAGTACTTC
TRBJ1-4 | - | - | TRBV15 | CATSPREDLPTNEKLFF | TGTGCCACCAGCCCTCGGGAAGATCTCCCAACTAATGAAAAACTGTTTTTT
TRBJ2-7 | - | - | TRBV27 | CASSIRAKVSYEQYF | TGTGCCAGCAGTATACGGGCCAAAGTCTCATACGAGCAGTACTTC
TRBJ2-1 | - | - | TRBV25-1 | CASSDPGWNEQFF | TGTGCCAGCAGTGACCCAGGGTGGAATGAGCAGTTCTTC
TRBJ2-5 | TRBD2 | - | TRBV5-1 | CASSSLAGEVETQYF | TGCGCCAGCAGCTCTTTAGCGGGAGAGGTCGAGACCCAGTACTTC
TRBJ2-7 | - | - | TRBV7-2 | CASSLLDLYEQYF | TGTGCCAGCAGCTTACTCGATCTCTACGAGCAGTACTTC
TRBJ1-1 | TRBD1 | - | TRBV9 | CASSATGVQRAFF | TGTGCCAGCAGCGCCACAGGGGTGCAGCGAGCTTTCTTT
TRBJ2-7 | - | - | TRBV4-1 | CASSEVGGYEQYF | TGCGCCAGCAGTGAAGTAGGGGGTTACGAGCAGTACTTC
TRBJ2-1 | - | - | TRBV5-6 | CASTTPGEGSYNEQFF | TGTGCCAGCACCACGCCCGGGGAAGGCTCCTACAATGAGCAGTTCTTC
TRBJ2-3 | - | - | TRBV28 | CASSLGRLGSTDTQYF | TGTGCCAGCAGTTTAGGGCGACTGGGAAGCACAGATACGCAGTATTTT